This T cell receptor beta chain was profiled in a study of identical twins. CDR3 length: 16 amino acids. Trimming cost V 3 bases and J 2 bases; bases outside gene matches: 3. Germline CDR1 SSHAT, CDR2 FNYEAQ (reference sequence). Study-level points and caveats: Out-of-frame alpha sequences shared between twins exhibited an excess of low generation probability. Findings depended on cross-sectional statistics rather than tracking the same donors. Researchers reported weaker excess twin sharing in beta out-of-frame sequences.

TCRdb reprocessed the 5' RACE reads via MiXCR and lists one record per CDR3 protein. The sample gives a few hundred thousand distinct CDR3 sequences, approximately 14% of which show up once; 0.35% to 0.45% is in the top ten. Points on this clonotype: Its antigen is still unknown.

This same sample was also part of a study on yellow fever vaccine responses in identical twins.

The sample comprised CD4+ T cells sorted from blood. V is TRBV7-7 and J is TRBJ2-3, with 12 bases fitting TRBD2. This receptor was taken from a woman aged 18-35 years in good health. CDR3 sequence (DNA): TGTGCCAGCAGCTTCAGACTAGCGGGGGACACAGATACGCAGTATTTT. Translated: CASSFRLAGDTDTQYF.